A selection of T cell receptor beta chains follows, all from one sample in a study of identical twins. TCRdb reprocessed the 5' RACE reads with MiXCR, giving one entry per CDR3 protein. Here the sample spans 700,000 to 950,000 distinct CDR3 sequences, around 12% being singletons. This same sample was also part of a study on yellow fever vaccine responses in identical twins.

The sample taken for sequencing was PBMCs. Every receptor here comes from a woman aged 18 to 35 in good health. The CDR3 runs from the conserved cysteine through the conserved F or W. A D gene is named only where the DNA matches it firmly. Size tells how often a clone was seen (once, few, many) or the class of an expanded clone, and some rows leave it out.

J | V | size | D | DNA | CDR3
TRBJ1-3 | TRBV10-3 | NA | NA | TGTGCCATCAAAGGAACAGGTTCCCCCTCTGGAAACACCATATATTTT | CAIKGTGSPSGNTIYF
TRBJ2-2 | TRBV29-1 | NA | NA | TGCAGCGTTGTAAGCAGGGATGGCACCGGGGAGCTGTTTTTT | CSVVSRDGTGELFF
TRBJ2-2 | TRBV3-1 | NA | NA | TGTGCCTGCCGACGGCAGAACACCGGGGAGCTGTTTTTT | CACRRQNTGELFF
TRBJ2-7 | TRBV4-1 | few | NA | TGCGCCAGCAGCCCCGTCGGGGCCACCTACGAGCAGTACTTC | CASSPVGATYEQYF
TRBJ1-1 | TRBV18 | NA | NA | TGTGCCAGCTCACCAGGCTCCAGGGCGAACACTGAAGCTTTCTTT | CASSPGSRANTEAFF
TRBJ2-1 | TRBV5-6 | few | TRBD1 | TGTGCCAGCAGCTTGCTGACAGGGGGAGTCGACAATGAGCAGTTCTTC | CASSLLTGGVDNEQFF
TRBJ2-2 | TRBV6-2/TRBV6-3 | NA | NA | TGTGCCAGCATCGACAGGAGAGACGCGAACACCGGGGAGCTGTTTTTT | CASIDRRDANTGELFF
TRBJ2-1 | TRBV7-8 | many | NA | TGTGCCAGCAGCTTTCTCCACAATGAGCAGTTCTTC | CASSFLHNEQFF
TRBJ2-3 | TRBV4-1 | NA | TRBD1 | TGCGCCAGCAGCCACGAAGGACAGGGGAGAGATACGCAGTATTTT | CASSHEGQGRDTQYF
TRBJ2-1 | TRBV7-9 | NA | NA | TGTGCCAGCAGCGATACTGGGAGCTCCTACAATGAGCAGTTCTTC | CASSDTGSSYNEQFF
TRBJ1-6 | TRBV20-1 | NA | NA | TGCAGTGGGAAGGGATTGGTAGATTCACCCCTCCACTTT | CSGKGLVDSPLHF
TRBJ2-5 | TRBV18 | NA | TRBD1 | TGTGCCAGCTCGCCAATACCGACAGGGGAATATGAGACCCAGTACTTC | CASSPIPTGEYETQYF
TRBJ2-7 | TRBV11-3 | NA | TRBD2 | TGTGCCAGCAGCTCGGGAGGGGTACCCGAGCAGTACTTC | CASSSGGVPEQYF
TRBJ1-3 | TRBV12-3/TRBV12-4 | many | NA | TGTGCCAGCAGTTCTAGGACTTCTGGAAACACCATATATTTT | CASSSRTSGNTIYF
TRBJ2-2 | TRBV24-1 | few | TRBD1 | TGTGCCACCATTGACAGGGACGGGGAGCTGTTTTTT | CATIDRDGELFF
TRBJ2-5 | TRBV11-2 | NA | NA | TGTGCCAGCCAAATGGGGTACCACCTCCAAGAGACCCAGTACTTC | CASQMGYHLQETQYF
TRBJ2-7 | TRBV7-2 | NA | NA | TGTGCCAGCATCCCCTCGTTGGGGGGATTTTACGAGCAGTACTTC | CASIPSLGGFYEQYF
TRBJ1-1 | TRBV7-9 | NA | NA | TGTGCCAGCAGCTTAGTAGGGTATAATGAAGCTTTCTTT | CASSLVGYNEAFF
TRBJ2-1 | TRBV7-6 | few | NA | TGTGCCAGCAGCCCGAAGGCAAGCTACAATGAGCAGTTCTTC | CASSPKASYNEQFF
TRBJ2-1 | TRBV12-3/TRBV12-4 | NA | TRBD1 | TGTGCCAGCAGACCGGGGACAGGGGCCTACAATGAGCAGTTCTTC | CASRPGTGAYNEQFF
TRBJ2-1 | TRBV5-1 | many | TRBD2 | TGCGCCAGCAGCTTGTATGCGGGACTAGCGGTCGGCGATGAGCAGTTCTTC | CASSLYAGLAVGDEQFF